The subject of this entry is one TCR beta chain. The antigen is not known. These data originate in a study of cytotoxic CD8 clonotypes in ibrutinib-treated CLL. The data were produced by immunoSEQ multiplex PCR, yet TCRdb's version contains in-frame clones alone and is incomplete. The sample yields 150,000 or so clones, about 79% seen once. With V trimmed by 5 bases and J by 4 bases, 13 bases remained unmatched. The CDR3 extends over 17 amino acids. Germline CDR1 is MNHEY and CDR2 is SMNVEV (reference sequence). General study results and limits: While tracking circulating CD8+ T-cell counts, baseline clonality exceeded that of age-matched healthy donors.

Sequencing used PBMCs, obtained after 12 months of ibrutinib treatment. This TCR came from a human donor with chronic lymphocytic leukemia. The chain carries TRBV27 and TRBJ2-3; 9 bases fit TRBD2. CDR3 sequence reads: CASSMRTGLAVADTQYF. CDR3 coding DNA: TGTGCCAGCAGTATGCGAACGGGACTAGCAGTCGCAGATACGCAGTATTTT.